These 6 T cell receptor beta chains came from one sample sequenced in a study of cytomegalovirus exposure and HLA in healthy donors. Primers: 60 Vbeta forward and 13 Jbeta reverse. The data were produced by immunoSEQ multiplex PCR, yet TCRdb's version contains in-frame clones alone and is incomplete. The sample includes some 200,000 clones, 82% of them seen just once. Sequenced input: PBMCs. Every receptor here comes from a woman in her fifties or sixties in good health and CMV-seropositive.

This clone was seen once. The chain links TRBV25-1 to TRBJ2-5, with 8 bases aligning to TRBD1. With 5 bases clipped from V and 0 bases from J, the junction kept 8 bases outside the gene matches. Germline CDR1 is MGHDK and CDR2 is SYGVNS. The CDR3 has 16 residues. CDR3 loop: CASSLGTGKYQETQYF. The CDR3 coding sequence is TGTGCCAGCAGTCTTGGGACAGGAAAGTACCAAGAGACCCAGTACTTC.

The chain recombines TRBV1 with TRBJ1-5. TRBV1 corresponds to a pseudogene. The CDR3 runs to 16 residues. CDR3 sequence: CTSSLPGGGSNQPQHF. Here the CDR3 DNA reads TGCACCAGCAGCCTCCCGGGGGGGGGTAGCAATCAGCCCCAGCATTTT.

The chain employs TRBV5-6 and TRBJ1-2; no firm D call. Germline CDR1 reads SGHDT; CDR2 reads YYEEEE. The CDR3 length is 15 residues. Between the trimmed V and J ends, which lost 3 bases and 4 bases, there was a span of 16 bases. CDR3 residues: CASSSWGAGIYGYTF. The CDR3 coding sequence is TGTGCCAGCAGCTCCTGGGGTGCGGGTATCTATGGCTACACCTTC.

This clone was seen a single time. Its ends do not fully match the called genes, so a read error is possible. The rearrangement links TRBV7-9 to TRBJ1-4; 7 positions match TRBD1. This CDR3 is 15 amino acids long. From germline, CDR1 is SEHNR and CDR2 FQNEAQ (reference sequence). CDR3 in DNA: TGTTCCAGCAGCTTAAGACAGGGAAAAGGCGAAAAACTGTTTTTT. As protein: CSSSLRQGKGEKLFF.

J is TRBJ2-7 and V is TRBV29-1, with D maybe TRBD1 (5 bases). Germline-derived CDR1 and CDR2 are SQVTM and ANQGSEA. Trimming took off 2 bases at V and 6 bases at J, with 11 bases between the two ends. CDR3 length equals 12 residues. The CDR3: CSVERQGSEQYF. In DNA form, the CDR3 reads TGCAGCGTTGAAAGGCAGGGTAGCGAGCAGTACTTC.

In this sample, this clone is medium-sized (0.01 to 0.1%). This chain connects TRBV5-4 to TRBJ2-7; possibly TRBD1 for D (7 bases). Germline-derived CDR1 and CDR2 are SGHNT and YYREEE (reference sequence). The V gene lost 0 bases and the J gene lost 1 base, with 14 bases spanning the gap. The CDR3 has 16 amino acids. The CDR3 DNA is TGTGCCAGCAGCTTGGTAGGGCAGGGGGGATCCTACGAGCAGTACTTC. Its protein is CASSLVGQGGSYEQYF.